This T cell receptor beta chain was sequenced during a study of cytomegalovirus exposure and HLA in healthy donors. Study-level points and caveats: There was a cluster of highly shared sequence variants that was likely a sequencing artifact.

In the PCR, 60 Vbeta and 13 Jbeta primers were used. TCRdb's copy holds only in-frame clones and misses some; the assay was immunoSEQ multiplex PCR. The sample has 110,000 or so clones; 77% are singletons. A remark on this clone: The antigen is unknown.

The sequencing input was PBMCs. This receptor was taken from a middle-aged man in good health and CMV-seropositive.

DNA for the CDR3: TGTGCCAGCAGTTTGGTCCAGGACAGGCAAACCAAAAACATTCAGTACTTC. Its protein is CASSLVQDRQTKNIQYF. The chain uses TRBV28 and TRBJ2-4; 7 bases align to TRBD1. V was clipped by 3 bases and J by 2 bases; unmatched bases: 10. Germline-derived CDR1 and CDR2 are MDHEN and SYDVKM. This CDR3 comprises 17 residues.